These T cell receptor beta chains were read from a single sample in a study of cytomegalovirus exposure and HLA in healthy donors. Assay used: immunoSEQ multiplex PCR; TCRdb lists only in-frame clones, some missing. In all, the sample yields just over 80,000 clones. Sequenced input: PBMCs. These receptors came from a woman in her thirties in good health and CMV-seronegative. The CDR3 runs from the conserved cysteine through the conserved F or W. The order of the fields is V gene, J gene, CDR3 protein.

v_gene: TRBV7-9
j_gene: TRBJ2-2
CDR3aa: CASSLTSGINTGELFF

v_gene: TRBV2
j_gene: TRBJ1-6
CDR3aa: CASSHYNSPLHF

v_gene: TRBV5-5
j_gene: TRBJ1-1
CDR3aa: CATQGRNTEAFF

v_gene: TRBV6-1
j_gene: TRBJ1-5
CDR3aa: CASSEGASGNQPQHF

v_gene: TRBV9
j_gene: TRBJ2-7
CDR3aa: CANSLREGEQYF

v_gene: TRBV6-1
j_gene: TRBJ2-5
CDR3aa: CASSEVSGSAETQYF

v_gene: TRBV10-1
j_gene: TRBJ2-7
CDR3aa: CASSEGTGTYEQYF

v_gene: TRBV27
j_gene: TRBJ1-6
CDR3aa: CASSRTGGNSPLHF

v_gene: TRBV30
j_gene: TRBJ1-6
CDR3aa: CAWTIGQGLSYNSHLHF

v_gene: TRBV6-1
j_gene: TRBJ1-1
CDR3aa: CAARQGANTEAFF

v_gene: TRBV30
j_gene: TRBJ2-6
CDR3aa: CAWSTYSGANVLTF

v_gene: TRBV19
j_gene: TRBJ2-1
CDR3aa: CASSILASGSYNEQFF

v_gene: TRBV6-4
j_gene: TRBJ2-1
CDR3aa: CASSDGTGGNEQFF

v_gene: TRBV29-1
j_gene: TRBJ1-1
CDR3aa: CSVGRTGFGEAFF

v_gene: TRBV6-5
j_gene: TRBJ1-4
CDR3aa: CASSYLTGDFNEKLFF

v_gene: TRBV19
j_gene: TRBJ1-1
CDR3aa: CASSMASGPMNTEAFF

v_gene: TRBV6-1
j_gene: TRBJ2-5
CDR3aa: CASSDTFGRKETQYF

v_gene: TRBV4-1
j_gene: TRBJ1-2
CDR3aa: CASSQGVGWSTYGYTF